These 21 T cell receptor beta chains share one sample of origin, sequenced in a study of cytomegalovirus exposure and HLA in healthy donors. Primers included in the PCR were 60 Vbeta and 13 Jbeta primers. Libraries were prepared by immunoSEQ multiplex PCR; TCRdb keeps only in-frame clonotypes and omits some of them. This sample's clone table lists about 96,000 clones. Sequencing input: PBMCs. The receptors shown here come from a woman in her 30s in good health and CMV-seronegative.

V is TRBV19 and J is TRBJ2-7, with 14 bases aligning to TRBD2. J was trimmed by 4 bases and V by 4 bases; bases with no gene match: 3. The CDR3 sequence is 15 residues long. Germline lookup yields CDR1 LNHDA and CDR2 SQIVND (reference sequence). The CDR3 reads CASSRLAGGPYEQYF. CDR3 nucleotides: TGTGCCAGTAGTAGACTAGCGGGAGGGCCTTACGAGCAGTACTTC.

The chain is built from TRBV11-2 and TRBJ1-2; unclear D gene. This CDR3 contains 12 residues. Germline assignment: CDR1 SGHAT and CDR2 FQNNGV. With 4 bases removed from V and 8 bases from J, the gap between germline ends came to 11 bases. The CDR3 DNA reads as TGTGCCAGCAGCTGGGGTGGAGGGGGCTACACCTTC. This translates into CASSWGGGGYTF.

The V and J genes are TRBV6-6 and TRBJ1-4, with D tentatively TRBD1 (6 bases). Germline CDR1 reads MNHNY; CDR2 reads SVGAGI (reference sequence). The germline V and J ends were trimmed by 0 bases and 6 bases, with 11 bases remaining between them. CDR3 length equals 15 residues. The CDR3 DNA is TGTGCCAGCAGTTACTCAGAGGGGGGGCATGAAAAACTGTTTTTT. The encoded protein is CASSYSEGGHEKLFF.

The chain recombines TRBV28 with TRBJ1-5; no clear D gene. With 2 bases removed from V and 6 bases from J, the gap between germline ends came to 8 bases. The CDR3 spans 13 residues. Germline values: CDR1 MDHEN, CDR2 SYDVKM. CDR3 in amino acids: CASSLRGSQPQHF. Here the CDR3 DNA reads TGTGCCAGCAGTTTACGGGGAAGTCAGCCCCAGCATTTT.

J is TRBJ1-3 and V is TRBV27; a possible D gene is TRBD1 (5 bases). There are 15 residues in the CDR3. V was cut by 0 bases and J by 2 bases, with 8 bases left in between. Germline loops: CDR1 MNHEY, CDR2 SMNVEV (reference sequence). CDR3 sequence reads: CASSLSQGTGNTIYF. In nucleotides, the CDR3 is TGTGCCAGCAGTTTATCGCAGGGTACTGGAAACACCATATATTTT.

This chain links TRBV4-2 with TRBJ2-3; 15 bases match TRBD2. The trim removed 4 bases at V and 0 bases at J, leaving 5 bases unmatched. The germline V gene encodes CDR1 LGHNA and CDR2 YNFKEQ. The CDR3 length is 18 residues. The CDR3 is CASSPRTSGRASTDTQYF. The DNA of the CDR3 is TGTGCCAGCAGCCCACGGACTAGCGGGAGGGCTAGCACAGATACGCAGTATTTT.

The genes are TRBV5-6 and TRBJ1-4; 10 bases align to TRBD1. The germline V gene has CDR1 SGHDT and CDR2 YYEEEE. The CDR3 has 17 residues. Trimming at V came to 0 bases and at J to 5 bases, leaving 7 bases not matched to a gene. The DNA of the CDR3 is TGTGCCAGCAGCTTGGGGTTACCGGGACAGGGGAATGAAAAACTGTTTTTT. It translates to CASSLGLPGQGNEKLFF.

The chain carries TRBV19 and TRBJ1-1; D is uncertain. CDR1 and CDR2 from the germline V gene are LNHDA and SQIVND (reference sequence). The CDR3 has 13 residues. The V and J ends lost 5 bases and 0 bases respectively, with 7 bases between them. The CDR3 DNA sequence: TGTGCCAGTAGTCCCCTACTGAACACTGAAGCTTTCTTT. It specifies CASSPLLNTEAFF. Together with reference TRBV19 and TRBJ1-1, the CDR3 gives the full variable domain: DGGITQSPKYLFRKEGQNVTLSCEQNLNHDAMYWYRQDPGQGLRLIYYSQIVNDFQKGDIAEGYSVSREKKESFPLTVTSAQKNPTAFYLCASSPLLNTEAFFGQGTRLTVV.

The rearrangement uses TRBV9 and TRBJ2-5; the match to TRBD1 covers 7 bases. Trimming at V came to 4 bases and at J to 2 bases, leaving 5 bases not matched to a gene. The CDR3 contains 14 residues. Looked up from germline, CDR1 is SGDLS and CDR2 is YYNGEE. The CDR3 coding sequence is TGTGCCAGCAGCCCCCGACAGGGACAAGAGACCCAGTACTTC. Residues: CASSPRQGQETQYF.

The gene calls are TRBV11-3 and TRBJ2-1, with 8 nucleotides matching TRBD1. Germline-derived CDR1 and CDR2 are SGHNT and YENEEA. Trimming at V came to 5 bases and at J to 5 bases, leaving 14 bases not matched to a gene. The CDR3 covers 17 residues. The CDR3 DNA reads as TGTGCCAGCAGCCGAACTACCGGGACAGGAATAGACAATGAGCAGTTCTTC. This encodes CASSRTTGTGIDNEQFF.

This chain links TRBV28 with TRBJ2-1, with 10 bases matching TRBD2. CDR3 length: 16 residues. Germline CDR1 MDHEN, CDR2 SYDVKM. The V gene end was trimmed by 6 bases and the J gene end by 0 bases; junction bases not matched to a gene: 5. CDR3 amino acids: CASRTSGSNSYNEQFF. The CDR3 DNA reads TGTGCCAGCAGGACTAGCGGGTCCAACTCCTACAATGAGCAGTTCTTC.

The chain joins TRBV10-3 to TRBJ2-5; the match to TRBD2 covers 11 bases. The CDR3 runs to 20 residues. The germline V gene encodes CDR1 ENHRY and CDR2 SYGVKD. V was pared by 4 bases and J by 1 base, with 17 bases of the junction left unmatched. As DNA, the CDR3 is TGTGCCATCAGTGTTTCCCACGGACTAGCGGGTTATACCAGCCAAGAGACCCAGTACTTC. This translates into CAISVSHGLAGYTSQETQYF.

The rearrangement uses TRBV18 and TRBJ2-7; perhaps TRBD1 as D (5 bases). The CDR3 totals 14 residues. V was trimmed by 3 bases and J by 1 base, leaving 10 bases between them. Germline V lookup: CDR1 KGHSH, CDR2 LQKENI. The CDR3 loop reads CASSPDDSSYEQYF. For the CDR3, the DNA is TGTGCCAGCTCACCTGATGACAGTTCCTACGAGCAGTACTTC.

The CDR3 sequence: CSVGGQTYEQYF. The CDR3 DNA reads TGCAGCGTTGGAGGGCAGACCTACGAGCAGTACTTC. The V gene is TRBV29-1, the J gene TRBJ2-7; D possibly corresponds to TRBD2 (5 bases). Trimming pared 4 bases from V and 2 bases from J, leaving 9 bases between. CDR1 and CDR2 from the germline V gene are SQVTM and ANQGSEA. CDR3 length: 12 amino acids.

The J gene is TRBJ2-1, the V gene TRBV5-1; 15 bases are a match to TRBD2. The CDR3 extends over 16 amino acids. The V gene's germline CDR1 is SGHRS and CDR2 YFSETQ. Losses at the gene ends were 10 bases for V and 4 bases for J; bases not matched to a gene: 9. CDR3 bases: TGCGCCCGCGCCGGGGGGACTAGCGGGGGGTACAATGAGCAGTTCTTC. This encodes CARAGGTSGGYNEQFF.

The CDR3 loop is CASSPRSGGANTGELFF. CDR3 nucleotide sequence: TGTGCCAGCAGCCCCCGCAGCGGGGGGGCGAACACCGGGGAGCTGTTTTTT. This rearrangement joins TRBV9 to TRBJ2-2; 10 nucleotides agree with TRBD2. The CDR3 sequence is 17 residues long. Germline V gene data show CDR1 as SGDLS and CDR2 as YYNGEE. J lost 0 bases, V lost 4 bases, and 6 bases had no gene match.

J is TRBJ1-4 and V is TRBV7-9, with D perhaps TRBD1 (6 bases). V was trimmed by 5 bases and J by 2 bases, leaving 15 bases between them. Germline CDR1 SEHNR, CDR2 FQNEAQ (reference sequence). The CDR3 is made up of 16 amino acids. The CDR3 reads CASSPPTGMTNEKLFF. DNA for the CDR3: TGTGCCAGCAGCCCCCCAACAGGGATGACTAATGAAAAACTGTTTTTT.

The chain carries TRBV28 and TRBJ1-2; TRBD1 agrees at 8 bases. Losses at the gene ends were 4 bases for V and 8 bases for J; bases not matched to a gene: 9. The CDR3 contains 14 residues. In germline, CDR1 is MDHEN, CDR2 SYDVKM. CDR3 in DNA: TGTGCCAGCAGTTCCCCGGACAGGGTGGGCGGCTACACCTTC. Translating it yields CASSSPDRVGGYTF.

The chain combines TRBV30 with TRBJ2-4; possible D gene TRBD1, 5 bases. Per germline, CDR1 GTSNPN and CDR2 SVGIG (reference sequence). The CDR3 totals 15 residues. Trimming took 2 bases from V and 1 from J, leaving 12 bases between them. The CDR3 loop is CAWSPPRVAKNIQYF. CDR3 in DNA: TGTGCCTGGAGTCCCCCCAGGGTTGCCAAAAACATTCAGTACTTC.

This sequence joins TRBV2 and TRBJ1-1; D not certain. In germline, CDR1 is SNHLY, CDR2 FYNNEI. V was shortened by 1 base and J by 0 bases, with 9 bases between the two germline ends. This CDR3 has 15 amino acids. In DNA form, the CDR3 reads TGTGCCAGCAGTGAAGATACAGCTATGAACACTGAAGCTTTCTTT. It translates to CASSEDTAMNTEAFF.

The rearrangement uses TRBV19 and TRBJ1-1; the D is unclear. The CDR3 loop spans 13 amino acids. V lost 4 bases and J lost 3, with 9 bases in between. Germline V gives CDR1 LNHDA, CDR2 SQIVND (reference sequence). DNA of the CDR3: TGTGCCAGTAGTAGCACCGCGGACACTGAAGCTTTCTTT. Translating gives CASSSTADTEAFF. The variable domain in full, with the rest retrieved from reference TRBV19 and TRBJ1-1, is DGGITQSPKYLFRKEGQNVTLSCEQNLNHDAMYWYRQDPGQGLRLIYYSQIVNDFQKGDIAEGYSVSREKKESFPLTVTSAQKNPTAFYLCASSSTADTEAFFGQGTRLTVV.